These 19 T cell receptor beta chains were all obtained from the same sample, sequenced in a study of T cells after yellow fever vaccination. Using its own MiXCR run on the 5' RACE reads, TCRdb lists one record per CDR3 protein. The sample shows 310,000 or so distinct CDR3 sequences, about 6.9% of them seen only once. Sequenced here: PBMCs, sampled roughly 46 days after the first yellow fever vaccination. The receptors come from a man younger than 35 who received the YFV17D yellow fever vaccine.

This clonotype was counted between two and nine times. This rearrangement joins TRBV4-2 to TRBJ2-5, with 9 bases aligning to TRBD2. CDR3 length: 17 residues. The junction had 7 bases not matched to a gene; V was cut back by 1 base and J by 1 base. In germline, CDR1 is LGHNA, CDR2 YNFKEQ. Here the CDR3 reads CASSQGGASGVQETQYF. The DNA of the CDR3 is TGTGCCAGCAGCCAAGGGGGGGCTAGCGGGGTCCAAGAGACCCAGTACTTC.

This clonotype was counted between two and nine times. V is TRBV5-5 and J is TRBJ2-2; either TRBD1 or TRBD2 may fit D (6 bases each). Germline CDR1 is SGHKS and CDR2 is YYEKEE (reference sequence). This CDR3 contains 15 residues. Trimming shortened V by 0 bases and J by 5 bases, and 11 bases separated the two germline ends. The CDR3 reads CASSLEGGPTGELFF. CDR3 bases: TGTGCCAGCAGCTTGGAAGGGGGGCCGACCGGGGAGCTGTTTTTT.

This clonotype was seen a few times. This chain links TRBV19 with TRBJ1-2, with D hard to call. V lost 7 bases and J lost 1, with 10 bases in between. Germline V gene lookup returns CDR1 LNHDA and CDR2 SQIVND (reference sequence). The CDR3 is made up of 13 amino acids. The CDR3 sequence: CASTDTFNYGYTF. DNA of the CDR3: TGTGCCAGTACCGACACTTTTAACTATGGCTACACCTTC. The entire variable domain, with the rest obtained from reference TRBV19 and TRBJ1-2, is as follows: DGGITQSPKYLFRKEGQNVTLSCEQNLNHDAMYWYRQDPGQGLRLIYYSQIVNDFQKGDIAEGYSVSREKKESFPLTVTSAQKNPTAFYLCASTDTFNYGYTFGSGTRLTVV.

This clonotype was detected ten times or more. V usage is TRBV4-3 and J usage is TRBJ2-2, with D unresolved. Germline CDR1 is LGHNA and CDR2 is YSLEER. This CDR3 is built from 16 residues. Deletions cut 2 bases from V and 5 bases from J, with 15 bases between. CDR3 nucleotides: TGCGCCAGCAGCCAAAGGGTGGTGGGTAGGACCGGGGAGCTGTTTTTT. Protein: CASSQRVVGRTGELFF.

This clonotype has a handful of counts. The rearrangement joins TRBV7-2 to TRBJ2-7; possibly TRBD1 for D (5 bases). CDR3 size: 13 residues. The V gene's germline CDR1 is SGHTA and CDR2 FQGNSA. V lost 5 bases, J lost 3 bases, and 11 bases lay in between. The CDR3 nucleotides read TGTGCCAGCAGCCTGACAGTATTCTACGAGCAGTACGTC. Translating gives CASSLTVFYEQYV.

Only a few counts were recorded for this clonotype. This chain joins TRBV5-1 and TRBJ2-3, with TRBD2 matching 7 bases. Looked up from germline, CDR1 is SGHRS and CDR2 is YFSETQ. The CDR3 spans 16 residues. V shed 1 base, J shed 4 bases, and the junction held 9 bases outside the gene matches. In DNA form, the CDR3 reads TGCGCCAGCAGCTTGATGGGGGGGTACACGCCAGATACGCAGTATTTT. Its protein is CASSLMGGYTPDTQYF.

This clonotype was seen repeatedly, ten times or more. V and J are TRBV4-1 and TRBJ2-5, with 7 nucleotides matching TRBD2. The germline V gene has CDR1 MGHRA and CDR2 YSYEKL. The CDR3 runs to 16 residues. With 2 bases clipped from V and 2 bases from J, the junction kept 8 bases outside the gene matches. The CDR3 loop reads CASSQFGLGVQETQYF. CDR3 bases: TGCGCCAGCAGCCAATTTGGACTAGGGGTACAAGAGACCCAGTACTTC.

This chain joins TRBV29-1 and TRBJ1-2; the D is unclear. Trimming stripped 0 bases from V and 4 bases from J, with 12 bases between. This CDR3 contains 14 residues. Looked up from germline, CDR1 is SQVTM and CDR2 is ANQGSEA. The CDR3 spells CSVEDTQTAYGYTF. For the CDR3, the DNA is TGCAGCGTTGAAGATACACAGACTGCCTATGGCTACACCTTC.

The table lists this clonotype with a few counts. The chain carries TRBV20-1 and TRBJ2-3; D is uncertain. The CDR3 extends over 15 amino acids. Trimming cost V 4 bases and J 5 bases, with 19 bases left between them. The germline V gene has CDR1 DFQATT and CDR2 SNEGSKA (reference sequence). CDR3 in amino acids: CSAKAQPGSGDTQYF. The CDR3 DNA reads TGCAGTGCTAAGGCGCAACCCGGCTCGGGAGATACGCAGTATTTT.

The CDR3 sequence: CASSFQGTGETQYF. As DNA, the CDR3 is TGTGCCAGCAGTTTTCAGGGGACGGGCGAGACCCAGTACTTC. The gene calls are TRBV12-3 or TRBV12-4 and TRBJ2-5; D may be TRBD1 (6 bases). The V and J ends lost 3 bases and 5 bases respectively, with 13 bases between them. This CDR3 is built from 14 residues.

This clonotype was counted many times. V usage is TRBV5-1 and J usage is TRBJ2-2, with 8 bases lining up with TRBD1. CDR1 SGHRS and CDR2 YFSETQ come from the germline V gene. This CDR3 is 15 amino acids long. Trimming at V came to 6 bases and at J to 0 bases, leaving 4 bases not matched to a gene. The CDR3 DNA is TGCGCCAGCAACGACAGGGGAGCGAACACCGGGGAGCTGTTTTTT. It codes for CASNDRGANTGELFF. The variable domain in full, completed from reference TRBV5-1 and TRBJ2-2, reads KAGVTQTPRYLIKTRGQQVTLSCSPISGHRSVSWYQQTPGQGLQFLFEYFSETQRNKGNFPGRFSGRQFSNSRSEMNVSTLELGDSALYLCASNDRGANTGELFFGEGSRLTVL.

The table lists this clonotype with a few counts. V gene TRBV2 combines with J gene TRBJ1-5, with 8 bases that match TRBD1. Losses at the gene ends were 4 bases for V and 7 bases for J; bases not matched to a gene: 12. CDR1 and CDR2 (germline): SNHLY, FYNNEI. The CDR3 runs to 16 residues. CDR3 amino acids: CASSGARTGLGQPQHF. CDR3 coding DNA: TGTGCCAGCAGTGGGGCAAGGACAGGGCTCGGGCAGCCCCAGCATTTT.

This clonotype was counted at least ten times. The rearrangement joins TRBV14 to TRBJ1-2; D is unclear. This CDR3 is built from 15 residues. The ends were cut back, 0 bases at V and 0 bases at J, with 8 bases in the middle. Per the germline V gene, CDR1 is SGHDN and CDR2 is FVKESK. CDR3 amino acids: CASSQDLRTNYGYTF. The CDR3 nucleotides read TGTGCCAGCAGCCAAGATCTCCGGACTAACTATGGCTACACCTTC.

This clonotype was picked up a small number of times. The rearrangement uses TRBV28 and TRBJ2-3; D is tentatively TRBD1 or TRBD2 (7 bases each). Trimming left V 5 bases short and J 2 bases short, with 26 bases between. The CDR3 consists of 19 residues. The V gene's germline CDR1 is MDHEN and CDR2 SYDVKM. CDR3 DNA: TGTGCCAGCAGTCCCCCCCAAGGTCGGGCAGGGGGGGTCACAGATACGCAGTATTTT. This codes for CASSPPQGRAGGVTDTQYF.

The gene calls are TRBV10-3 and TRBJ1-6; D gene unclear. V was pared by 1 base and J by 6 bases, with 7 bases between. The CDR3 has 14 residues. Per germline, CDR1 ENHRY and CDR2 SYGVKD. CDR3 in DNA: TGTGCCATCAGTGAGTTCCGTGGTAATTCACCCCTCCACTTT. This codes for CAISEFRGNSPLHF.

This clonotype was observed at least ten times. The chain combines TRBV6-1 with TRBJ2-3; 11 nucleotides align to TRBD2. This CDR3 region has 14 residues. Germline trimming cut 6 bases from V and 1 base from J; bases unmatched to any gene: 0. CDR1 is MNHNS and CDR2 is SASEGT in the germline V gene. The CDR3 nucleotides are TGTGCCAGCAGGACTAGCGGGGGCACAGATACGCAGTATTTT. Its translation is CASRTSGGTDTQYF.

The V call is TRBV29-1, the J call TRBJ1-2; tentatively, D is TRBD1 (5 bases). From germline, CDR1 is SQVTM and CDR2 ANQGSEA. The CDR3 has 15 amino acids. Trimming cost V 4 bases and J 3 bases, with 18 bases left between them. The CDR3 coding sequence is TGCAGCGTTGGTGAGAGGGACGTTCCGCACTATGGCTACACCTTC. Translation gives CSVGERDVPHYGYTF.

The chain employs TRBV7-2 and TRBJ2-6, with D uncertain. Germline CDR1 is SGHTA and CDR2 is FQGNSA. V lost 5 bases and J lost 0, with 11 bases in between. This CDR3 region has 16 residues. The CDR3 loop reads CASSRWRNSGANVLTF. In nucleotides, the CDR3 is TGTGCCAGCAGCCGGTGGAGAAACTCTGGGGCCAACGTCCTGACTTTC.

This clonotype was detected ten times or more. The rearrangement uses TRBV12-3 or TRBV12-4 and TRBJ1-1; D ambiguous. With 1 base removed from V and 10 bases from J, the gap between germline ends came to 7 bases. There are 11 residues in the CDR3. CDR3 region: CASSLGGRAFF. The CDR3 coding sequence is TGTGCCAGCAGTTTAGGAGGGCGAGCTTTCTTT.